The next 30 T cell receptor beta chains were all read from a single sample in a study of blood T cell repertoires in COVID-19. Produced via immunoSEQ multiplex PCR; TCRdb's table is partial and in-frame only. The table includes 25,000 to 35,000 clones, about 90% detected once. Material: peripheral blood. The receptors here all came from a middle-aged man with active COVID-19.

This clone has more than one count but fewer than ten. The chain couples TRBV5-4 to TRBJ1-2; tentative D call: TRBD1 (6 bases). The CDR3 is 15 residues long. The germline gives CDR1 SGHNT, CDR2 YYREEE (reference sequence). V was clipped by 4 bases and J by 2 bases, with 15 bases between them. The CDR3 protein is CASSDLPQGNYGYTF. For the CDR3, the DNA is TGTGCCAGCAGCGACCTACCACAGGGAAACTATGGCTACACCTTC.

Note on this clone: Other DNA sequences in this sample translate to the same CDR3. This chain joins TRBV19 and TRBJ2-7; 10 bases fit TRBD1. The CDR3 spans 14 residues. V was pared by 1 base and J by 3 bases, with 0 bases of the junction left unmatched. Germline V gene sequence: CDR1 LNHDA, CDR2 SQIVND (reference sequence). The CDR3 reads CASSIGTGGYEQYF. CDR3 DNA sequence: TGTGCCAGTAGTATAGGGACAGGGGGCTACGAGCAGTACTTC. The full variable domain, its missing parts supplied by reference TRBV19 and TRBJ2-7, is DGGITQSPKYLFRKEGQNVTLSCEQNLNHDAMYWYRQDPGQGLRLIYYSQIVNDFQKGDIAEGYSVSREKKESFPLTVTSAQKNPTAFYLCASSIGTGGYEQYFGPGTRLTVT.

The CDR3 reads CASQGSPDTQYF. The CDR3 DNA reads TGTGCCAGTCAGGGGAGCCCAGATACGCAGTATTTT. V gene TRBV6-5 combines with J gene TRBJ2-3; TRBD1 is a possible D gene (6 bases). V lost 9 bases and J 4 bases, leaving 11 bases between the germline ends. The CDR3 has 12 residues. The germline gives CDR1 MNHEY, CDR2 SVGAGI.

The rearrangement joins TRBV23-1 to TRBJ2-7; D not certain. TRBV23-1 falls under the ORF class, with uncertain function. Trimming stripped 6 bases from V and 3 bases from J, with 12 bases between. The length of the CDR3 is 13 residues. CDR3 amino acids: CASRPSGGYEQYF. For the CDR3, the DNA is TGCGCCAGCAGGCCCAGTGGTGGCTACGAGCAGTACTTC.

DNA of the CDR3: TGTGCCAGCAGCCAAATACTGGCGAACACCGGGGAGCTGTTTTTT. As protein: CASSQILANTGELFF. The rearrangement links TRBV11-2 to TRBJ2-2; D is unresolved. The germline V gene has CDR1 SGHAT and CDR2 FQNNGV. The V gene lost 5 bases and the J gene lost 0 bases, with 10 bases spanning the gap. The CDR3 is 15 residues long.

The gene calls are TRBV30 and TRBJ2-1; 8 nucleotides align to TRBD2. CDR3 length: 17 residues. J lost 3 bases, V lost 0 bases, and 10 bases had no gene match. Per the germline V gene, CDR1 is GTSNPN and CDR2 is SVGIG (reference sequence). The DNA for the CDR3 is TGTGCCTGGAGTGTAATCCACCAGAGCGGGGGCTACAATGAGCAGTTCTTC. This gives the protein CAWSVIHQSGGYNEQFF.

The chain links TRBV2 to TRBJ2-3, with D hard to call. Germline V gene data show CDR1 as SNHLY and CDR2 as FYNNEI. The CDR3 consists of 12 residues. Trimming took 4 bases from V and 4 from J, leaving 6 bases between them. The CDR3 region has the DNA TGTGCCAGCAGTGCGAGCCCAGATACGCAGTATTTT. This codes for CASSASPDTQYF.

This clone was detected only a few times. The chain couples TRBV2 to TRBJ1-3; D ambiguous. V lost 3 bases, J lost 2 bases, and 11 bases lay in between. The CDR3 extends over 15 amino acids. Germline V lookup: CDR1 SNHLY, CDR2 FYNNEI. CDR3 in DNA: TGTGCCAGCAGTGACCGCCGGGTTACTGGAAACACCATATATTTT. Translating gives CASSDRRVTGNTIYF.

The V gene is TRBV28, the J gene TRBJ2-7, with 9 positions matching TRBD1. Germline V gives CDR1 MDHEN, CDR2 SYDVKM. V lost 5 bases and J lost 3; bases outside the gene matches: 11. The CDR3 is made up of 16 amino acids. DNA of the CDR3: TGTGCCAGCAGTAACCCCGGGACAGGGTATTACTACGAGCAGTACTTC. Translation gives CASSNPGTGYYYEQYF.

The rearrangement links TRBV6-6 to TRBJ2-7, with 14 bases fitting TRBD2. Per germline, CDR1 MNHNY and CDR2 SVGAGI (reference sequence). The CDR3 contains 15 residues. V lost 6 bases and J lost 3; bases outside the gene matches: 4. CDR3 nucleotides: TGTGCCAGCAGGACCGGGACTAGCGGGAGCTACGAGCAGTACTTC. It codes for CASRTGTSGSYEQYF.

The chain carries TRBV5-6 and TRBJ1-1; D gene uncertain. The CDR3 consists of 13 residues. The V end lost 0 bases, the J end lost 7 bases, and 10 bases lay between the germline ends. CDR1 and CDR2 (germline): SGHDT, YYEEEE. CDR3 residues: CASSLGGGGEAFF. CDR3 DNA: TGTGCCAGCAGCTTGGGGGGAGGTGGTGAAGCTTTCTTT.

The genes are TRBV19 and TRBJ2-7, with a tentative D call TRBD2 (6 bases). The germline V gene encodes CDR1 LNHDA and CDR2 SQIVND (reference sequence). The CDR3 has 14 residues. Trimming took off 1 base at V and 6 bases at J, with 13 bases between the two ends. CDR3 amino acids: CASSIGGGRFEQYF. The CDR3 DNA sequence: TGTGCCAGTAGTATAGGGGGAGGACGTTTCGAGCAGTACTTC.

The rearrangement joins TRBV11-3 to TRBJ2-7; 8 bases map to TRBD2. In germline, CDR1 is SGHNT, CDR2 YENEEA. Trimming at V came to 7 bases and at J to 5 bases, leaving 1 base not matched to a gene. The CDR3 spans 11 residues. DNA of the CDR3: TGTGCCAGCACGGGGGGGGACGAGCAGTACTTC. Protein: CASTGGDEQYF.

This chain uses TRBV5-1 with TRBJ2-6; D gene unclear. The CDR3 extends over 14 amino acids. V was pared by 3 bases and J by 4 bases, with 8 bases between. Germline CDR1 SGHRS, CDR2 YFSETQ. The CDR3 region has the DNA TGCGCCAGCAGCTCGGTCCTAGGGGCCAACGTCCTGACTTTC. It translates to CASSSVLGANVLTF.

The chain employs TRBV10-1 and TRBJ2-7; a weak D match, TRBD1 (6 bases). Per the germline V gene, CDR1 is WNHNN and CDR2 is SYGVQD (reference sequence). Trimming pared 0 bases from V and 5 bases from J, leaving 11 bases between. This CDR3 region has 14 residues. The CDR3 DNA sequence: TGCGCCAGCAGTGAGTCACAGGGCCCCAACGAGCAGTACTTC. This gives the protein CASSESQGPNEQYF.

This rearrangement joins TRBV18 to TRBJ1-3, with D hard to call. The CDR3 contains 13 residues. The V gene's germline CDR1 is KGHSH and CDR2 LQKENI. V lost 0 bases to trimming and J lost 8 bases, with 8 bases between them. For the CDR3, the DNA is TGTGCCAGCTCACCACCGACGAGGGACACCATATATTTT. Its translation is CASSPPTRDTIYF.

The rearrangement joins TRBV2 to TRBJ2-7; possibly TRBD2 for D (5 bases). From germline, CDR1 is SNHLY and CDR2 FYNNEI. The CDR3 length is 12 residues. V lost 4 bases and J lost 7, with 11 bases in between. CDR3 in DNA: TGTGCCAGCAGTGGGACTCCTAGGGAGCAGTACTTC. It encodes CASSGTPREQYF.

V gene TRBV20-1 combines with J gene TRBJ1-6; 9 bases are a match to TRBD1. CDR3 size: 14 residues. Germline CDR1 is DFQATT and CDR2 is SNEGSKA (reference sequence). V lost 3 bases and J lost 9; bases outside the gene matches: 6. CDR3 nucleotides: TGCAGTGCTAGTCGGACAGGGGTGAGTTCACCCCTCCACTTT. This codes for CSASRTGVSSPLHF.

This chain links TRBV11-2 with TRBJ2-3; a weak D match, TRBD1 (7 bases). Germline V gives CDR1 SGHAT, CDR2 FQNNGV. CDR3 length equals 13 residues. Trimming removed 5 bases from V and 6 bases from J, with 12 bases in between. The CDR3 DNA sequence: TGTGCCAGCAGCCTACCAGGGGGGGATACGCAGTATTTT. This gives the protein CASSLPGGDTQYF.

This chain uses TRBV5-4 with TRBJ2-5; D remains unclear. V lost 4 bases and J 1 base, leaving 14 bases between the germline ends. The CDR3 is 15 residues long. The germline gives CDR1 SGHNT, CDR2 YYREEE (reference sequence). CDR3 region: CASSDAAEAQETQYF. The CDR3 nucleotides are TGTGCCAGCAGCGATGCCGCCGAGGCCCAAGAGACCCAGTACTTC.

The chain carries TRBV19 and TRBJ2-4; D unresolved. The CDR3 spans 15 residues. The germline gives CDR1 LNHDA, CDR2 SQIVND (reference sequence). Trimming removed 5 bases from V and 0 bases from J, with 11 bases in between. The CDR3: CASSLPGPAKNIQYF. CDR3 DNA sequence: TGTGCCAGTAGTCTCCCAGGCCCAGCCAAAAACATTCAGTACTTC.

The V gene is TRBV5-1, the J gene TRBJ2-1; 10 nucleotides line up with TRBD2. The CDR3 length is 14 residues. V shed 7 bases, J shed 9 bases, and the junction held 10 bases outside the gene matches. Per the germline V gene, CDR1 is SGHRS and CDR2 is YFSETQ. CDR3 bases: TGCGCCAGCCAACTAGCGGGGATCGGCGGTGAGCAGTTCTTC. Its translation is CASQLAGIGGEQFF.

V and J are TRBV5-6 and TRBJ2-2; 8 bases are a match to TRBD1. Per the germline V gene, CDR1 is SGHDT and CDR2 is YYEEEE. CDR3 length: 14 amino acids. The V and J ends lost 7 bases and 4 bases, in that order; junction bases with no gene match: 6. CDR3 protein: CASAGQGGTGELFF. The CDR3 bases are TGTGCCAGCGCAGGACAGGGTGGCACCGGGGAGCTGTTTTTT.

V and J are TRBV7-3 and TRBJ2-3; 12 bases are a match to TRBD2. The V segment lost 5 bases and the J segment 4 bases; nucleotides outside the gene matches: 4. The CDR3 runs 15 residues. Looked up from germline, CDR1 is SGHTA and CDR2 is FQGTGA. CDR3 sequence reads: CASSPGLAGPDTQYF. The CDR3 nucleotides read TGTGCCAGCAGCCCCGGACTAGCGGGGCCAGATACGCAGTATTTT. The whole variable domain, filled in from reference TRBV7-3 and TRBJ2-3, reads GAGVSQTPSNKVTEKGKYVELRCDPISGHTALYWYRQSLGQGPEFLIYFQGTGAADDSGLPNDRFFAVRPEGSVSTLKIQRTERGDSAVYLCASSPGLAGPDTQYFGPGTRLTVL.

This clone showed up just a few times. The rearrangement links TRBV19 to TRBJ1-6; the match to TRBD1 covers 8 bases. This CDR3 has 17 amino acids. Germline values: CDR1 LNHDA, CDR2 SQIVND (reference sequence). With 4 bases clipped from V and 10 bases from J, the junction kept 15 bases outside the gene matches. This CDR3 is CASSTRPASGGRSPLHF. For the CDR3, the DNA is TGTGCCAGTAGTACACGCCCAGCCTCAGGGGGCCGGTCACCCCTCCACTTT.

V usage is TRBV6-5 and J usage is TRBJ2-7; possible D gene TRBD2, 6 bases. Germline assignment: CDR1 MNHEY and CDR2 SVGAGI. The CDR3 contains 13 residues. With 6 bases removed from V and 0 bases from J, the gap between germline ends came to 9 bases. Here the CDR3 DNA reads TGTGCCAGCAGCCCCGGGAGCTCCTACGAGCAGTACTTC. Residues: CASSPGSSYEQYF.

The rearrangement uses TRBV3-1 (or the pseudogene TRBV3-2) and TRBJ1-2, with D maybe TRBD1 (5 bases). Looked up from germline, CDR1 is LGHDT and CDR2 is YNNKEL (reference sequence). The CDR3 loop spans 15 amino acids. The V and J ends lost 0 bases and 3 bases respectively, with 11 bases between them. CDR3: CASSQDARVHYGYTF. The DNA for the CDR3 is TGTGCCAGCAGCCAAGACGCCAGGGTTCACTATGGCTACACCTTC.

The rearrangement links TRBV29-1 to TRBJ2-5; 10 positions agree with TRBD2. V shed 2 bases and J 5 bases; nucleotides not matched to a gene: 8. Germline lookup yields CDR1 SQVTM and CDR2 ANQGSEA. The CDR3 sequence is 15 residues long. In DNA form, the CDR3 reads TGCAGCGTTGAAAGTCCTAGCGGGGGCCGGGAGACCCAGTACTTC. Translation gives CSVESPSGGRETQYF.

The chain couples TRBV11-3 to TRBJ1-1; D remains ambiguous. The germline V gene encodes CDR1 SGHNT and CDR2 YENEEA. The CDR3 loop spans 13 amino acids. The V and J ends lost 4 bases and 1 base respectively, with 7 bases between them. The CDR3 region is CASSSSGNTEAFF. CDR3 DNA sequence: TGTGCCAGCAGCTCATCAGGGAACACTGAAGCTTTCTTT.

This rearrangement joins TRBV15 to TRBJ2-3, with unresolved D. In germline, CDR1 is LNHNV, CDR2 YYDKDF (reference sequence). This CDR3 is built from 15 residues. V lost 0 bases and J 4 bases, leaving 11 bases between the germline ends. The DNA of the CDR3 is TGTGCCACCAGCAGAGATCTCGCCTACTCAGATACGCAGTATTTT. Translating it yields CATSRDLAYSDTQYF. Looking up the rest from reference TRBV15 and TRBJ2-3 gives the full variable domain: DAMVIQNPRYQVTQFGKPVTLSCSQTLNHNVMYWYQQKSSQAPKLLFHYYDKDFNNEADTPDNFQSRRPNTSFCFLDIRSPGLGDTAMYLCATSRDLAYSDTQYFGPGTRLTVL.